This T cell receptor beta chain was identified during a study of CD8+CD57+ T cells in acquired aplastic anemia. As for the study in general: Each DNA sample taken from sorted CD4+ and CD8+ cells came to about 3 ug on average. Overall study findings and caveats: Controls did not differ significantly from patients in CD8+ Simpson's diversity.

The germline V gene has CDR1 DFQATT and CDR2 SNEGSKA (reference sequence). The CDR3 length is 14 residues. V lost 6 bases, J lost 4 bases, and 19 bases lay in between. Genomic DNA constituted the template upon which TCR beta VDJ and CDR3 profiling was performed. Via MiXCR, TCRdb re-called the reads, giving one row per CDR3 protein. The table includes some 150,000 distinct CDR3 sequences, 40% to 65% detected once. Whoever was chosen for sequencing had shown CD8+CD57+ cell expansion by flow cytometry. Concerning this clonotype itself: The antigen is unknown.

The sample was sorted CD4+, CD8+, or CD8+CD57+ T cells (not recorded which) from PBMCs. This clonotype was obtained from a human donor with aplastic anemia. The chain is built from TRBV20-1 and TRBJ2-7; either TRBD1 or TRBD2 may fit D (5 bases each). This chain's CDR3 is CSASPGLAAYEQYF. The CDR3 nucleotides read TGCAGTGCCTCCCCGGGGCTGGCGGCATACGAGCAGTACTTC.